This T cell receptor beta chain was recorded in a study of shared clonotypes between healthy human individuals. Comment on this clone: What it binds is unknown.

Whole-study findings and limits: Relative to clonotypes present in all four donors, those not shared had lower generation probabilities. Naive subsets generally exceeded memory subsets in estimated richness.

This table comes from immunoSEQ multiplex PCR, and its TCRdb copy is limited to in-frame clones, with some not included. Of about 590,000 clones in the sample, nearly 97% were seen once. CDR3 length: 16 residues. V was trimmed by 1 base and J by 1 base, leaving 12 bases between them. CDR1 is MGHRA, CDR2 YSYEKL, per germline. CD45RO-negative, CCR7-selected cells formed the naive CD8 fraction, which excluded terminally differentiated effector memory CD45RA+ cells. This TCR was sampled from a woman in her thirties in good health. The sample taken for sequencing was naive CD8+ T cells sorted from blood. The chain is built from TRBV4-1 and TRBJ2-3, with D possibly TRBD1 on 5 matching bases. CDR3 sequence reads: CASSQGAGQGTDTQYF. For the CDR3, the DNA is TGCGCCAGCAGCCAAGGGGCAGGGCAGGGCACAGATACGCAGTATTTT.